This T cell receptor beta chain is from a study of blood T cell repertoires in COVID-19. Overall study: T cells, B-cell-depleted T cells, or PBMCs supplied cDNA or gDNA.

V shed 0 bases and J shed 4 bases, with 14 bases lying between them. Germline-derived CDR1 and CDR2 are SGHRS and YFSETQ. CDR3 length: 15 residues. Measured with immunoSEQ multiplex PCR; TCRdb has only the in-frame clones, and not every one. The sample has around 200,000 clones; around nine tenths are singletons. Material: peripheral blood. The genes are TRBV5-1 and TRBJ2-7, with D perhaps matching TRBD2 (5 bases). This clonotype was sampled from a man in his sixties who had recovered from COVID-19. The CDR3 bases are TGCGCCAGCAGCTTGGCCGGGGTGTCCGGGTACGAGCAGTACTTC. Protein sequence: CASSLAGVSGYEQYF.